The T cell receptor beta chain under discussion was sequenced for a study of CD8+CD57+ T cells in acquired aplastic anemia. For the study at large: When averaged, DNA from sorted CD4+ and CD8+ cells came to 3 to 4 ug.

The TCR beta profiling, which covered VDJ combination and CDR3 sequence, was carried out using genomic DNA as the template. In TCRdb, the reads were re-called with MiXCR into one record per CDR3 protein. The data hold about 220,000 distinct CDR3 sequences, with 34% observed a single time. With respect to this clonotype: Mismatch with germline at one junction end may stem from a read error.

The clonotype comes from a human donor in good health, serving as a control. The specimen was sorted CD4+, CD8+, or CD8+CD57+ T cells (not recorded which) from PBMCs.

CDR3 DNA sequence: TGCAGTGCTAGAAACAGATACCGGGGCCTAGCGGGAACTTGGGAAGAGACCCAGCACTTC. This codes for CSARNRYRGLAGTWEETQHF. The rearrangement uses TRBV20-1 and TRBJ2-5; 9 nucleotides align to TRBD2. Germline V gene data show CDR1 as DFQATT and CDR2 as SNEGSKA (reference sequence). CDR3 length: 20 amino acids.